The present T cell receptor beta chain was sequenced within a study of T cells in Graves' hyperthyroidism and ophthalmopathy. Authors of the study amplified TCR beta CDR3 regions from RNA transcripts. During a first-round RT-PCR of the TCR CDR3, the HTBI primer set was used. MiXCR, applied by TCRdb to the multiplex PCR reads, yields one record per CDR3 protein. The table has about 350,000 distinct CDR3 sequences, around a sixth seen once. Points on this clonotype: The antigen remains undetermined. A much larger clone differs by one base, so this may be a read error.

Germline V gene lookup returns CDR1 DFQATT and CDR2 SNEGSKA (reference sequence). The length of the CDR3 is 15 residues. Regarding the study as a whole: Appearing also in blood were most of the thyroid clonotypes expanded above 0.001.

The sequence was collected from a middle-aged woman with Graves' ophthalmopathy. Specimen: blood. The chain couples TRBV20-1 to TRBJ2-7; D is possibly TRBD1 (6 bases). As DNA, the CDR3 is TGCAGTGCTAGTGAACTCCTAGGGGGACCCTACGAGCGGTACTTC. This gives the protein CSASELLGGPYERYF.